This T cell receptor beta chain was profiled in a study of blood T cell repertoires in COVID-19. Study context: COVID-19 samples from acute and convalescent phases originated in the United States, Italy and Spain. Sample material is recorded as cDNA or gDNA derived from T cells, B-cell-depleted T cells, or PBMCs.

Authors' data handling: Estimation of nucleated cell counts relied on the amplification of reference gene primers. Sequencing used immunoSEQ multiplex PCR; TCRdb keeps in-frame clones, though not all of them. V, J and clone size were drawn from that table, and D and trimming were deduced from the DNA. The data contain approximately 170,000 clones, roughly 80% of them singletons. The CDR3 contains 16 residues. The V gene's germline CDR1 is KGHDR and CDR2 SFDVKD. V was clipped by 2 bases and J by 0 bases, with 10 bases between them. This sequence joins TRBV24-1 and TRBJ1-5, with TRBD1 as a possible D gene (5 bases). The TCR was taken from a woman aged 45 to 65 with acute or convalescent COVID-19. Source material: peripheral blood. CDR3 sequence (DNA): TGTGCCACCAGTGATTGGAAGGGGTATAGCAATCAGCCCCAGCATTTT. This gives the protein CATSDWKGYSNQPQHF.